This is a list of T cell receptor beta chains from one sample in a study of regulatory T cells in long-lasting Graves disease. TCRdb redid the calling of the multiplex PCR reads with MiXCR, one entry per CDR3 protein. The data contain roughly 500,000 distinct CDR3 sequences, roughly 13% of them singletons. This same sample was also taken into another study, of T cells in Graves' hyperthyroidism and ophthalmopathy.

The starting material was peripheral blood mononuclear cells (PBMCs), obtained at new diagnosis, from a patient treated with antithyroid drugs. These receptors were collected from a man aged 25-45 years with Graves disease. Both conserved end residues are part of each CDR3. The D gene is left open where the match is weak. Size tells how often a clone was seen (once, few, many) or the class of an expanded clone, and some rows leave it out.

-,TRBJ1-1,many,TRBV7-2,CASSLIRSGQSPEAFF,TGTGCCAGCAGCTTGATAAGATCGGGTCAGTCCCCTGAAGCTTTCTTT
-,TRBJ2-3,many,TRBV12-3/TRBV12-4,CASRWDRTDTQYF,TGTGCCAGCAGATGGGATCGCACAGATACGCAGTATTTT
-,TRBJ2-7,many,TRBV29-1,CSVESTKEYSYEQYF,TGCAGCGTTGAATCGACAAAAGAGTACTCCTACGAGCAGTACTTC
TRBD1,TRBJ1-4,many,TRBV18,CASSWGQGEDEKLFF,TGTGCCAGCTCATGGGGACAGGGCGAAGATGAAAAACTGTTTTTT
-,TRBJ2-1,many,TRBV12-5,CASGSLFSSSYNEQFF,TGTGCTAGTGGTTCGTTGTTCTCCAGCTCCTACAATGAGCAGTTCTTC
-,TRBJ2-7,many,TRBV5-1,CASSLALGEFAYEQYF,TGCGCCAGCAGCTTGGCCTTGGGGGAGTTCGCCTACGAGCAGTACTTC
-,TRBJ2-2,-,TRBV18,CASSQDLGRTGELFF,TGTGCCAGCTCCCAGGATCTAGGGCGCACCGGGGAGCTGTTTTTT
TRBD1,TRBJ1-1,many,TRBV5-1,CASSFGTGLVNTEAFF,TGCGCCAGCAGCTTTGGGACAGGGCTGGTGAACACTGAAGCTTTCTTT
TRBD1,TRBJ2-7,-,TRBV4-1,CASRRQGDRGEQYF,TGCGCCAGCAGAAGACAGGGGGACAGAGGCGAGCAGTACTTC
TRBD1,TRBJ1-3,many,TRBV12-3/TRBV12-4,CASSPRQGRNTIYF,TGTGCCAGCAGTCCCCGACAGGGACGAAACACCATATATTTT
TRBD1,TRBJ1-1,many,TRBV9,CASSASRGHNTEAFF,TGTGCCAGCAGCGCATCCAGGGGGCATAACACTGAAGCTTTCTTT
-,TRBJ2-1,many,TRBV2,CASSVTRSYNEQFF,TGTGCCAGCAGCGTTACCCGCTCCTACAATGAGCAGTTCTTC
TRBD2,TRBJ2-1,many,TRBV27,CASAGGENNEQFF,TGTGCCAGTGCGGGAGGCGAGAACAATGAGCAGTTCTTC
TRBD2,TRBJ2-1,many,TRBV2,CASSQGLAGVNEQFF,TGTGCCAGCAGTCAGGGACTAGCGGGAGTTAATGAGCAGTTCTTC
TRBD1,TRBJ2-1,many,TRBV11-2,CASSLQGASSYNEQFF,TGTGCCAGCAGCCTACAGGGGGCAAGCTCCTACAATGAGCAGTTCTTC
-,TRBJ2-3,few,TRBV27,CASSLYGGRADTQYF,TGTGCCAGCAGTTTATACGGGGGCAGGGCAGATACGCAGTATTTT
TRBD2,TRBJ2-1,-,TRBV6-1,CASVGLAGGGEQFF,TGTGCCAGCGTTGGACTAGCGGGAGGGGGAGAGCAGTTCTTC
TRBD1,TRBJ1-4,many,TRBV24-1,CATSGQGRNEKLFF,TGTGCCACCAGTGGACAGGGGAGAAACGAAAAACTGTTTTTT
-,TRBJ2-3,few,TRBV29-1,CSVEGKQGEGIDTQYF,TGCAGCGTTGAAGGAAAGCAGGGCGAGGGGATAGATACGCAGTATTTT
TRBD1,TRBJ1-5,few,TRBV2,CASSGDRYSNQPQHF,TGTGCCAGCAGTGGGGACAGATATAGCAATCAGCCCCAGCATTTT
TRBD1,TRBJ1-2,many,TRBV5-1,CASSWGDSDYGYTF,TGCGCCAGCAGCTGGGGGGACAGCGACTATGGCTACACCTTC
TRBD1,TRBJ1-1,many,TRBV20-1,CSAAGGANTEAFF,TGCAGTGCAGCAGGGGGCGCGAACACTGAAGCTTTCTTT
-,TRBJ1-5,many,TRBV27,CASSARAWNQPQHF,TGTGCCAGCAGTGCCAGGGCTTGGAATCAGCCCCAGCATTTT
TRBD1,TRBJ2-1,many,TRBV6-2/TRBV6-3,CASSGRTGGSYNEQFF,TGTGCCAGCAGCGGTAGGACAGGCGGCTCCTACAATGAGCAGTTCTTC
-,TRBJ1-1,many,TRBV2,CASSRLRARTEAFF,TGTGCCAGCAGTCGTCTGAGGGCACGCACTGAAGCTTTCTTT
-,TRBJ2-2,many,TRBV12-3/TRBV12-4,CASSPGRTGELFF,TGTGCCAGCAGTCCTGGGCGGACCGGGGAGCTGTTTTTT
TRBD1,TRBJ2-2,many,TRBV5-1,CASGTGENTGELFF,TGCGCCAGCGGGACAGGGGAGAATACCGGGGAGCTGTTTTTT
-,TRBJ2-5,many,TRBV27,CASSPRTNSETQYF,TGTGCCAGCAGTCCCCGGACTAATTCAGAGACCCAGTACTTC
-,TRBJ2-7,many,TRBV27,CASRRDLHYEQYF,TGTGCCAGCAGACGGGACCTCCACTACGAGCAGTACTTC
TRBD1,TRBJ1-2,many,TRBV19,CASTTAAGRQGSLGYTF,TGTGCCAGTACCACCGCCGCCGGCCGACAGGGATCACTTGGCTACACCTTC
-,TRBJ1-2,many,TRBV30,CAWGRQSLSGYTF,TGTGCCTGGGGTCGACAGAGCCTTAGTGGCTACACCTTC
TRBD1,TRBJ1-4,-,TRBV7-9,CASGSPLGGQTEKLFF,TGTGCCAGCGGTAGCCCCCTAGGGGGACAGACTGAAAAACTGTTTTTT
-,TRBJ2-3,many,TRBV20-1,CSARGQGTDTQYF,TGCAGTGCTAGAGGACAGGGCACAGATACGCAGTATTTT
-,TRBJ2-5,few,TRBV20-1,CSAAPGTQETQYF,TGCAGTGCTGCCCCCGGGACCCAAGAGACCCAGTACTTC
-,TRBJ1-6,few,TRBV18,CASSPDGFYNSPLHF,TGTGCCAGCTCACCCGATGGCTTTTATAATTCACCCCTCCACTTT
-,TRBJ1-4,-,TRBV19,CASARLKEKLFF,TGTGCCAGTGCCAGGCTCAAGGAAAAACTGTTTTTT
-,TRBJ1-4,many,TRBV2,CASSDGSEKLFF,TGTGCCAGCAGCGATGGAAGCGAAAAACTGTTTTTT
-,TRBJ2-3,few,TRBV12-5,CASGLRETTDTQYF,TGTGCTAGTGGTTTACGGGAAACGACAGATACGCAGTATTTT
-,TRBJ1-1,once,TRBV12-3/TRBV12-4,CASSLGGGRTAGTEAFF,TGTGCCAGCAGTTTGGGGGGTGGGCGGACCGCGGGGACTGAAGCTTTCTTT
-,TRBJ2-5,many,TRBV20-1,CSARDPTGGLAGQETQYF,TGCAGTGCTAGAGATCCCACCGGGGGCTTGGCTGGCCAAGAGACCCAGTACTTC
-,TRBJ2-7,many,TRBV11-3,CASSLYRGSYEQYF,TGTGCCAGCAGCTTATATCGGGGTTCCTACGAGCAGTACTTC
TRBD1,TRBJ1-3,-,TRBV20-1,CSARTGAGNTIYF,TGCAGTGCTCGCACAGGGGCTGGAAACACCATATATTTT
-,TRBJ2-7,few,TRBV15,CATSRDPYSEQYF,TGTGCCACCAGCAGAGATCCATACTCCGAGCAGTACTTC
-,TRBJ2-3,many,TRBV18,CASSPGADTQYF,TGTGCCAGCAGCCCTGGGGCGGATACGCAGTATTTT
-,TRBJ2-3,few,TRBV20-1,CSARDSRDKNTDTQYF,TGCAGTGCTAGAGATTCTCGGGACAAAAACACAGATACGCAGTATTTT
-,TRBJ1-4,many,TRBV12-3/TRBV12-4,CASTLGGGGPLF,TGTGCCAGCACCCTAGGAGGGGGTGGGCCTTTATTT
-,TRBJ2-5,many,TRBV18,CASSPDTQETQYF,TGTGCCAGCTCGCCTGACACCCAAGAGACCCAGTACTTC
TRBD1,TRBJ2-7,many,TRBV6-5,CASSYLRRDRLYEQYF,TGTGCCAGCAGTTACCTTCGCCGGGACAGACTCTACGAGCAGTACTTC
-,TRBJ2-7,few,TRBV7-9,CASSPRTGNVYEQYF,TGTGCCAGCAGCCCCCGGACTGGAAACGTCTACGAGCAGTACTTC
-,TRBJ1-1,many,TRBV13,CASSLSERFRESTEAFF,TGTGCCAGCAGCTTAAGTGAGCGGTTTAGGGAGAGCACTGAAGCTTTCTTT
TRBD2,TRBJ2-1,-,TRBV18,CASSPPSGRPDNEQFF,TGTGCCAGCTCACCCCCTAGCGGGAGGCCCGATAATGAGCAGTTCTTC
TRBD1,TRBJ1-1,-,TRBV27,CASSSFSGGTEAFF,TGTGCCAGCAGTTCCTTCTCAGGGGGCACTGAAGCTTTCTTT